The source of this T cell receptor beta chain is a study of blood T cell repertoires in COVID-19 (dated by TCRdb to 2018 to 2020). Turning to the overall study: Collaborator samples came from the United States, Italy and Spain and covered acute and convalescent phases of COVID-19. Where HLA class I and class II types were available, the types were taken from metadata supplied by the sample provider, not from assay-based typing. The samples were drawn from two sources: the first 160 participants of the ongoing ImmuneRACE study, and 950 to 1,500 subjects contributed by 6 global collaborators. A de-identified subject ID, COVID-19 status, age in years and sex were almost always included in the sample metadata. The dataset comprised deeply sampled blood TCRbeta repertoires from subjects exposed to, actively infected with, or recovered from COVID-19. A freely available public database, intended as a resource for researchers studying the immune response to SARS-CoV-2, is where the repertoires were released. The material from the prospective study consisted of cDNA or gDNA derived from T cells, B-cell-depleted T cells, or PBMCs.

Concerning this clone itself: This clone's antigen is unknown. No per-base quality is available; no much larger clone lies one base away.

In the germline V gene, CDR1 corresponds to MNHNS and CDR2 to SASEGT. The germline V and J ends show losses of 3 bases and 1 base respectively, and no gene match explains 5 bases of the junction. Its CDR3 holds 16 amino acids, cysteine through phenylalanine. The retained sequence is limited to the CDR3, 48 bases, with the frame set at the first base. Collaborating institutions collected whole blood in K2EDTA tubes following their own protocols. For TCRbeta analysis, collaborators shipped samples in one of three forms: frozen whole blood, isolated PBMCs, or DNA extracted from either of those sample types. Results and caveats for the whole study, not just this receptor: How much clinical and demographic metadata was included differed by source and by participant, and the metadata was provided uncurated.

The immunoSEQ Assay, a bias-controlled multiplex PCR, was used to amplify TCRbeta CDR3 regions from genomic DNA. The study's own analysis went as follows. Within the assay, amplification of reference gene primers was used to estimate how many nucleated cells each sample contained. Sequence reads were collapsed and filtered to measure the absolute abundance of every unique TCRbeta CDR3 rearrangement. For each sample, productive Simpson clonality was calculated as the square root of Simpson's diversity index over productive rearrangements. The table was pulled from immuneACCESS by TCRdb, which kept in-frame rearrangements only. Such tables lose some clones; where checked, under half of the loss comes from unresolved V genes, and the rest has no known cause. V, J and clone size were drawn from that table, and D and trimming were deduced from the DNA. The sample table holds 150,000 or so clones, of which 75% to 80% were seen once. Roughly 1.5% of the sample is taken by the ten largest.

The sequence is built from TRBV6-1 and TRBJ2-2; the junction holds 7 bases that match TRBD1. The material sequenced was peripheral blood. The clonotype comes from an elderly man with acute or convalescent COVID-19. This receptor carries the CDR3 CASSDPDRVNTGELFF. The bases read TGTGCCAGCAGTGACCCTGACAGGGTGAACACCGGGGAGCTGTTTTTT.